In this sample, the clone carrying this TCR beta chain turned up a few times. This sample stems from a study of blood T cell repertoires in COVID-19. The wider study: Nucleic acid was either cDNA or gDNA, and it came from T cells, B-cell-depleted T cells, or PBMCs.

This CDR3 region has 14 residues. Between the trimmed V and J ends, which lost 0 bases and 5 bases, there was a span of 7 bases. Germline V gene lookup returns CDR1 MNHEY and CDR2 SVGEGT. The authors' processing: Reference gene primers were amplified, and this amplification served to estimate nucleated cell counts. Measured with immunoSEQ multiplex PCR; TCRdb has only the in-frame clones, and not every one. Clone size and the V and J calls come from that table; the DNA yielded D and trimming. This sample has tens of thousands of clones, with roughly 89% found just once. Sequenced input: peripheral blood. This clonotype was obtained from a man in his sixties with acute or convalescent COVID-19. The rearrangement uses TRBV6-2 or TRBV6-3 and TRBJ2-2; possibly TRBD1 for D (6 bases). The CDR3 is CASSYSGGTGELFF. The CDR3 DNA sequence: TGTGCCAGCAGTTACTCAGGGGGAACCGGGGAGCTGTTTTTT.